Below, 30 T cell receptor beta chains from the same sample are listed, as sequenced in a study of blood T cell repertoires in COVID-19. TCRdb keeps only in-frame clones here, not all; method: immunoSEQ multiplex PCR. The sample includes 90,000 to 120,000 clones, roughly 90% of them seen just once. Sequenced input: peripheral blood. The receptors originated from a man in his forties with active or convalescent COVID-19.

V usage is TRBV4-1 and J usage is TRBJ1-3; D remains unclear. Between the trimmed V and J ends, which lost 5 bases and 2 bases, there was a span of 10 bases. This CDR3 is built from 14 residues. Germline CDR1 is MGHRA and CDR2 is YSYEKL. The CDR3 loop is CASSDRSPGNTIYF. Written as DNA, the CDR3 is TGCGCCAGCAGCGACCGGAGTCCTGGAAACACCATATATTTT.

The chain is built from TRBV4-3 and TRBJ1-2; TRBD1 matches 7 bases. Germline V gives CDR1 LGHNA, CDR2 YSLEER. The CDR3 spans 17 residues. Losses at the gene ends were 0 bases for V and 6 bases for J; bases not matched to a gene: 13. The CDR3 bases are TGCGCCAGCAGCCAAGATCCCCTAGACAGGGAAGGGGATGGCTACACCTTC. Its translation is CASSQDPLDREGDGYTF.

This chain connects TRBV20-1 to TRBJ2-1; the D is unclear. Germline loops: CDR1 DFQATT, CDR2 SNEGSKA (reference sequence). The CDR3 runs to 11 residues. Between the trimmed V and J ends, which lost 7 bases and 4 bases, there was a span of 8 bases. CDR3 DNA sequence: TGCAGTGTTGAGAAATACAATGAGCAGTTCTTC. Protein: CSVEKYNEQFF.

This sequence joins TRBV5-1 and TRBJ2-2; D is ambiguous. V was clipped by 2 bases and J by 5 bases, with 16 bases between them. Germline V gene data show CDR1 as SGHRS and CDR2 as YFSETQ. This CDR3 contains 16 residues. The CDR3 is CASSFQEYPSTGELFF. CDR3 coding DNA: TGCGCCAGCAGCTTTCAGGAATACCCTTCAACCGGGGAGCTGTTTTTT. Full variable domain (remainder filled in from reference TRBV5-1 and TRBJ2-2): KAGVTQTPRYLIKTRGQQVTLSCSPISGHRSVSWYQQTPGQGLQFLFEYFSETQRNKGNFPGRFSGRQFSNSRSEMNVSTLELGDSALYLCASSFQEYPSTGELFFGEGSRLTVL.

The chain carries TRBV11-2 and TRBJ2-5; 8 bases align to TRBD2. The CDR3 covers 14 residues. V lost 5 bases and J lost 5; bases outside the gene matches: 7. Germline V gives CDR1 SGHAT, CDR2 FQNNGV. CDR3 sequence reads: CASSVISGSETQYF. CDR3 DNA sequence: TGTGCCAGCAGCGTCATAAGCGGGAGTGAGACCCAGTACTTC.

V usage is TRBV29-1 and J usage is TRBJ1-2, with D perhaps TRBD1 (5 bases). Deletions cut 1 base from V and 4 bases from J, with 13 bases between. Per germline, CDR1 SQVTM and CDR2 ANQGSEA. The CDR3 runs 14 residues. This chain's CDR3 is CSVEGQSQSYGYTF. The CDR3 DNA sequence: TGCAGCGTTGAAGGACAGTCTCAGAGCTATGGCTACACCTTC.

CDR3 nucleotides: TGTGCCAGCAGTTTATCGGGCAGGTCCTACGAGCAGTACTTC. This codes for CASSLSGRSYEQYF. The chain has TRBV27 and TRBJ2-7, with D unclear. This CDR3 region has 14 residues. CDR1 is MNHEY and CDR2 is SMNVEV in the germline V gene (reference sequence). V lost 0 bases and J lost 1, with 7 bases in between.

This clone was recorded a few times. The chain is built from TRBV4-3 and TRBJ1-6; D gene uncertain. Trimming cost V 2 bases and J 7 bases, with 9 bases left between them. This CDR3 spans 14 amino acids. From germline, CDR1 is LGHNA and CDR2 YSLEER. The CDR3 is CASSQTAVNSPLHF. CDR3 sequence (DNA): TGCGCCAGCAGCCAAACAGCGGTAAATTCACCCCTCCACTTT.

The chain uses TRBV19 and TRBJ1-1; 9 bases are shared with TRBD1. The germline V gene has CDR1 LNHDA and CDR2 SQIVND (reference sequence). Trimming at V came to 7 bases and at J to 2 bases, leaving 5 bases not matched to a gene. This CDR3 is 14 amino acids long. CDR3 amino acids: CASTIQGANTEAFF. Here the CDR3 DNA reads TGTGCCAGTACCATACAGGGGGCTAACACTGAAGCTTTCTTT.

The genes are TRBV2 and TRBJ2-1; 13 positions match TRBD2. Per germline, CDR1 SNHLY and CDR2 FYNNEI. Losses at the gene ends were 5 bases for V and 9 bases for J; bases not matched to a gene: 4. This CDR3 has 14 residues. Written as DNA, the CDR3 is TGTGCCAGCAGTTTAGGGACTAGCGGGGCTGAGCAGTTCTTC. This encodes CASSLGTSGAEQFF.

This clone has just a few counts. The chain links TRBV29-1 to TRBJ1-2; 9 nucleotides match TRBD1. Germline V lookup: CDR1 SQVTM, CDR2 ANQGSEA. The ends lost 6 bases at V and 8 bases at J; junction bases unmatched: 16. There are 15 residues in the CDR3. The CDR3, as DNA: TGCAGCGTAGAGGGGTTGGTACAGGGGGCCGGAGGCTACACCTTC. Translated: CSVEGLVQGAGGYTF.

This rearrangement joins TRBV7-9 to TRBJ2-1; weak D call: TRBD1 (5 bases). The V end was cut by 5 bases, the J end by 0 bases, with 11 bases between. The CDR3 length is 15 residues. Germline loops: CDR1 SEHNR, CDR2 FQNEAQ (reference sequence). CDR3 sequence (DNA): TGTGCCAGCAGCCAACAGGTCCACTCCTACAATGAGCAGTTCTTC. It codes for CASSQQVHSYNEQFF.

This clone has just one count. V usage is TRBV19 and J usage is TRBJ1-5, with D perhaps matching TRBD1 (6 bases). CDR1 and CDR2 from the germline V gene are LNHDA and SQIVND (reference sequence). Trimming pared 4 bases from V and 3 bases from J, leaving 13 bases between. This CDR3 comprises 15 residues. CDR3 DNA: TGTGCCAGTAGTACTCCGACAGGAGACAATCAGCCCCAGCATTTT. Its protein product is CASSTPTGDNQPQHF.

The rearrangement links TRBV11-2 to TRBJ1-3, with D hard to call. CDR3 size: 14 residues. Deletions cut 6 bases from V and 0 bases from J, with 9 bases between. Germline V gene sequence: CDR1 SGHAT, CDR2 FQNNGV. This CDR3 reads CASRAGLSGNTIYF. DNA for the CDR3: TGTGCCAGCAGGGCGGGCCTCTCTGGAAACACCATATATTTT.

The chain recombines TRBV20-1 with TRBJ1-3, with D uncertain. The V end lost 3 bases, the J end lost 0 bases, and 9 bases lay between the germline ends. The CDR3 contains 14 residues. CDR1 is DFQATT and CDR2 is SNEGSKA in the germline V gene (reference sequence). The CDR3 bases are TGCAGTGCTAGTTACAAATACTCTGGAAACACCATATATTTT. This gives the protein CSASYKYSGNTIYF.

The genes are TRBV2 and TRBJ1-5; tentatively, D is TRBD1 (6 bases). CDR3 length equals 15 residues. CDR1 SNHLY and CDR2 FYNNEI come from the germline V gene. The ends were cut back, 2 bases at V and 6 bases at J, with 14 bases in the middle. For the CDR3, the DNA is TGTGCCAGCAGTGAAACAGGGCGCTCGAGTCAGCCCCAGCATTTT. Protein: CASSETGRSSQPQHF. The variable domain in full, with the rest retrieved from reference TRBV2 and TRBJ1-5, is EPEVTQTPSHQVTQMGQEVILRCVPISNHLYFYWYRQILGQKVEFLVSFYNNEISEKSEIFDDQFSVERPDGSNFTLKIRSTKLEDSAMYFCASSETGRSSQPQHFGDGTRLSIL.

J is TRBJ1-5 and V is TRBV7-8; D not resolved. The V end lost 5 bases, the J end lost 3 bases, and 14 bases lay between the germline ends. Germline V gene data show CDR1 as SGHVS and CDR2 as FQNEAQ. The CDR3 is made up of 15 amino acids. The DNA for the CDR3 is TGTGCCAGCAGCCCGGAGCGCCTCCCCAATCAGCCCCAGCATTTT. It encodes CASSPERLPNQPQHF.

As for this clone: At the DNA level, this CDR3 is encoded by other sequences in the same sample as well. The chain recombines TRBV18 with TRBJ1-4; D is unclear. Germline values: CDR1 KGHSH, CDR2 LQKENI. V lost 6 bases and J lost 0, with 8 bases in between. CDR3 length equals 14 residues. In DNA, the CDR3 is TGTGCCAGCTCCTCAGTTGCAACTAATGAAAAACTGTTTTTT. Translating gives CASSSVATNEKLFF.

V usage is TRBV25-1 and J usage is TRBJ1-2; the match to TRBD1 covers 7 bases. Germline-derived CDR1 and CDR2 are MGHDK and SYGVNS. The CDR3 totals 16 residues. The V and J ends lost 2 bases and 4 bases, in that order; junction bases with no gene match: 10. CDR3 DNA sequence: TGTGCCAGCAGTGAAGATTGGGACAGCTCCATCTATGGCTACACCTTC. Translation: CASSEDWDSSIYGYTF.

The chain joins TRBV7-2 to TRBJ2-7, with 8 positions matching TRBD1. Germline V CDR1 and CDR2: SGHTA, FQGNSA. CDR3 length equals 15 residues. The J segment lost 2 bases and the V segment lost 3 bases, leaving 6 bases of the junction unmatched. The CDR3 loop is CASSFSGQGTYEQYF. CDR3 sequence (DNA): TGTGCCAGCAGCTTTTCAGGACAGGGCACCTACGAGCAGTACTTC.

The chain is built from TRBV4-1 and TRBJ1-1; the D is unclear. The V end lost 3 bases, the J end lost 1 base, and 12 bases lay between the germline ends. The germline V gene encodes CDR1 MGHRA and CDR2 YSYEKL. The CDR3 runs 15 residues. CDR3 sequence (DNA): TGCGCCAGCAGCCACCCGACACATACGAACACTGAAGCTTTCTTT. Translated, it gives CASSHPTHTNTEAFF.

J is TRBJ2-2 and V is TRBV6-5, with D tentatively TRBD2 (6 bases). The CDR3 consists of 14 residues. Germline V gene lookup returns CDR1 MNHEY and CDR2 SVGAGI. V was clipped by 2 bases and J by 5 bases, with 9 bases between them. DNA of the CDR3: TGTGCCAGCAGTTACGGCAGCGGGACCGGGGAGCTGTTTTTT. Amino acids: CASSYGSGTGELFF.

The V gene is TRBV23-1, the J gene TRBJ1-2, with D possibly being TRBD1 (5 bases). TRBV23-1 is an ORF for which the function is uncertain. V lost 0 bases and J lost 8, with 16 bases in between. This CDR3 is 15 amino acids long. The CDR3 protein is CASSQSGAPCDGYTF. CDR3 nucleotide sequence: TGCGCCAGCAGTCAATCTGGGGCGCCCTGCGACGGCTACACCTTC.

CDR3 amino acids: CASIPYGQGRETQYF. As DNA, the CDR3 is TGTGCCAGCATCCCCTACGGACAGGGAAGAGAGACCCAGTACTTC. The V call is TRBV28, the J call TRBJ2-5; 8 positions agree with TRBD1. Trimming took 7 bases from V and 4 from J; bases not matched to a gene: 11. There are 15 residues in the CDR3. Germline V gives CDR1 MDHEN, CDR2 SYDVKM. The full variable domain, its missing parts supplied by reference TRBV28 and TRBJ2-5, is DVKVTQSSRYLVKRTGEKVFLECVQDMDHENMFWYRQDPGLGLRLIYFSYDVKMKEKGDIPEGYSVSREKKERFSLILESASTNQTSMYLCASIPYGQGRETQYFGPGTRLLVL.

The chain combines TRBV5-1 with TRBJ2-5; 7 bases line up with TRBD1. CDR1 and CDR2 (germline): SGHRS, YFSETQ. This CDR3 has 13 amino acids. The V and J ends lost 8 bases and 3 bases, in that order; junction bases with no gene match: 7. In DNA form, the CDR3 reads TGCGCCAGTACGGGACAGTTCGAAGAGACCCAGTACTTC. Protein sequence: CASTGQFEETQYF.

The chain couples TRBV5-1 to TRBJ2-1; 7 nucleotides line up with TRBD1. The J segment lost 4 bases and the V segment lost 4 bases, leaving 2 bases of the junction unmatched. The germline V gene encodes CDR1 SGHRS and CDR2 YFSETQ. The CDR3 extends over 13 amino acids. CDR3 residues: CASSPGQYNEQFF. The DNA of the CDR3 is TGCGCCAGCAGCCCGGGACAGTACAATGAGCAGTTCTTC.

The chain recombines TRBV6-5 with TRBJ1-2; no clear D. CDR1 is MNHEY, CDR2 SVGAGI, per germline. The CDR3 covers 13 residues. Trimming took off 3 bases at V and 4 bases at J, with 9 bases between the two ends. The CDR3: CASSYSGLYGYTF. In DNA form, the CDR3 reads TGTGCCAGCAGTTATAGCGGCCTCTATGGCTACACCTTC.

The V call is TRBV29-1, the J call TRBJ2-1, with 8 bases that match TRBD1. J was trimmed by 7 bases and V by 4 bases; bases with no gene match: 3. Germline V gene data show CDR1 as SQVTM and CDR2 as ANQGSEA. The CDR3 spans 12 residues. In nucleotides, the CDR3 is TGCAGCGTTGTTACAGGGGGGAATGAGCAGTTCTTC. Its translation: CSVVTGGNEQFF.

This clone was found a few times. This chain connects TRBV7-6 to TRBJ1-1; D gene ambiguous. CDR1 is SGHVS, CDR2 FNYEAQ, per germline. The CDR3 sequence is 14 residues long. Between the trimmed V and J ends, which lost 5 bases and 1 base, there was a span of 11 bases. The CDR3 sequence is CASSLMATNTEAFF. DNA of the CDR3: TGTGCCAGCAGCCTTATGGCAACGAACACTGAAGCTTTCTTT.

The chain couples TRBV7-8 to TRBJ2-1; no definite D call. The CDR3 totals 12 residues. In germline, CDR1 is SGHVS, CDR2 FQNEAQ. The V and J ends lost 10 bases and 9 bases respectively, with 16 bases between them. The CDR3 DNA reads as TGTGCCACGGCTAGAGAAGTAGGTGAGCAGTTCTTC. Amino acids: CATAREVGEQFF.